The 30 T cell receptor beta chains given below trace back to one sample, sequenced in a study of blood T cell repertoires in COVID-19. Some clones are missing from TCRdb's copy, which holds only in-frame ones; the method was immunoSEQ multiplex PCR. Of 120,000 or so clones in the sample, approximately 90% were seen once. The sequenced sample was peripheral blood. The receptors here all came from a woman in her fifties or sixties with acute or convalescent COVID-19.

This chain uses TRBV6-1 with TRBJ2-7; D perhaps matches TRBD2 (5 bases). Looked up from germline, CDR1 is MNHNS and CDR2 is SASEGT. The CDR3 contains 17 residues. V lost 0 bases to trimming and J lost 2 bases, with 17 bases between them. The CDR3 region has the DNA TGTGCCAGCAGTGAAGCCGACCGAGGGCCCCTCACCTACGAGCAGTACTTC. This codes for CASSEADRGPLTYEQYF.

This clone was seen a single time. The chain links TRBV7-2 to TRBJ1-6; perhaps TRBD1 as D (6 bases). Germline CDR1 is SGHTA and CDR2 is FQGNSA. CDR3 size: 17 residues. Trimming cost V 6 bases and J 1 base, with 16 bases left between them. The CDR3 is CASSDGTLSSYNSPLHF. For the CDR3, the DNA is TGTGCCAGCAGTGACGGGACACTGAGTTCCTATAATTCACCCCTCCACTTT.

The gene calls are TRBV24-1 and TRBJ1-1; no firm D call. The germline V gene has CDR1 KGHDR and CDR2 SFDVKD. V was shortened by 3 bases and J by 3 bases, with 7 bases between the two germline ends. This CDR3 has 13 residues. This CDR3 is CATSDNRDTEAFF. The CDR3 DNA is TGTGCCACCAGTGATAATAGAGACACTGAAGCTTTCTTT.

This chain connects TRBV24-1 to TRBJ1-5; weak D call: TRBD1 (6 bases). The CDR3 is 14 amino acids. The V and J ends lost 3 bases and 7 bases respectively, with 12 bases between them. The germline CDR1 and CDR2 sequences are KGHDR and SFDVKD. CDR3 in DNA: TGTGCCACCAGTGATCCTCGAGGGGGACAGCCCCAGCATTTT. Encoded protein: CATSDPRGGQPQHF.

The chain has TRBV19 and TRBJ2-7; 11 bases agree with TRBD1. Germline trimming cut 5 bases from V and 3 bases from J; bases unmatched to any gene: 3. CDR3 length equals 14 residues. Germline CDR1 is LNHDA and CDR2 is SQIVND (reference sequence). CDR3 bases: TGTGCCAGTAGTCCGGGACAGGGGGACTACGAGCAGTACTTC. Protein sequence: CASSPGQGDYEQYF.

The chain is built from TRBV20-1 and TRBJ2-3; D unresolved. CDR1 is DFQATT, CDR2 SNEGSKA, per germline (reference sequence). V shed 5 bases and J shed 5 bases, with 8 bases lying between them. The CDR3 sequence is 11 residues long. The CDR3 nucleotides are TGCAGTGCTCCTGACTTAGATACGCAGTATTTT. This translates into CSAPDLDTQYF.

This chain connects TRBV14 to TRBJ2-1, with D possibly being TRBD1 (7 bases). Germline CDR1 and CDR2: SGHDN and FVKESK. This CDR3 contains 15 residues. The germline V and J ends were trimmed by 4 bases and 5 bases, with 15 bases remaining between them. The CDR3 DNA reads TGTGCCAGCAGCCGGGCGGGACAGAGACACAATGAGCAGTTCTTC. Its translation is CASSRAGQRHNEQFF.

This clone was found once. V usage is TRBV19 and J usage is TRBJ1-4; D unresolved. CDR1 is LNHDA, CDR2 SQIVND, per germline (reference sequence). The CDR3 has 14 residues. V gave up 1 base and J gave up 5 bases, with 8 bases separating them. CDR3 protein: CASSIVTENEKLFF. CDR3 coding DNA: TGTGCCAGTAGTATAGTAACAGAGAATGAAAAACTGTTTTTT.

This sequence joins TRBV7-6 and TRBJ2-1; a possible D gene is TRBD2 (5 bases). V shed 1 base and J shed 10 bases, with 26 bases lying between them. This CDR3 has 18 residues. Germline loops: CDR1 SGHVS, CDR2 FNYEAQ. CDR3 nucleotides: TGTGCCAGCAGCTTAGGTCTAGCCCTAATGAGAACGACGAGAGAGCAGTTCTTC. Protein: CASSLGLALMRTTREQFF.

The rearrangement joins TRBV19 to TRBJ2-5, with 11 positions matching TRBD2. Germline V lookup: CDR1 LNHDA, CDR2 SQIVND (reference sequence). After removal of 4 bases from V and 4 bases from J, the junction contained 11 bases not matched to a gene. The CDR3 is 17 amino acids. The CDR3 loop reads CASSKGWLAGGGETQYF. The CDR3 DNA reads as TGTGCCAGTAGTAAAGGATGGCTAGCGGGAGGCGGAGAGACCCAGTACTTC.

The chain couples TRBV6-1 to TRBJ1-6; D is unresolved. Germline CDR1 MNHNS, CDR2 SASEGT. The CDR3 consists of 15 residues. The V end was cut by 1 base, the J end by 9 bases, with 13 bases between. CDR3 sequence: CASSEGIRGSSPLHF. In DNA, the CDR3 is TGTGCCAGCAGTGAAGGTATCCGAGGGAGTTCACCCCTCCACTTT.

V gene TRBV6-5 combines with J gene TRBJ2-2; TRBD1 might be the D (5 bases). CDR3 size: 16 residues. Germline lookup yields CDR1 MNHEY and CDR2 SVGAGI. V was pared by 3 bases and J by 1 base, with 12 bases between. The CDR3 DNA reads TGTGCCAGCAGTTATAGGGGCGGCTGGAACACCGGGGAGCTGTTTTTT. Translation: CASSYRGGWNTGELFF.

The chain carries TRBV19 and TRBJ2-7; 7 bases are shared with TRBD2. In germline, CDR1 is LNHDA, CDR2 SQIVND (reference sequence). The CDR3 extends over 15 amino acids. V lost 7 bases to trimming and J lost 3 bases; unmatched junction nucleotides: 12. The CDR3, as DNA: TGTGCCAGTAAAAATGGGCCTAGCGGACACTACGAGCAGTACTTC. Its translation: CASKNGPSGHYEQYF.

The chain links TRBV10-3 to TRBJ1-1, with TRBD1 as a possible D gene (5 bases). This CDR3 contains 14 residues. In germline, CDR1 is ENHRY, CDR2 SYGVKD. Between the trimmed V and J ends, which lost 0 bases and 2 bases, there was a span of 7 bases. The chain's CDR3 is CAISESQGNTEAFF. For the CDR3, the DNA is TGTGCCATCAGTGAGTCGCAGGGTAACACTGAAGCTTTCTTT.

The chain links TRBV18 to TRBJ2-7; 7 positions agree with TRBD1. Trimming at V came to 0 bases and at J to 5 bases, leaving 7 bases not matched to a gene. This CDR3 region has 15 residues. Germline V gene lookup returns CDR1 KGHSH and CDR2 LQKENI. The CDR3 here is CASSPPSRGSDEQYF. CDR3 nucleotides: TGTGCCAGCTCACCACCGTCCAGGGGGAGCGACGAGCAGTACTTC.

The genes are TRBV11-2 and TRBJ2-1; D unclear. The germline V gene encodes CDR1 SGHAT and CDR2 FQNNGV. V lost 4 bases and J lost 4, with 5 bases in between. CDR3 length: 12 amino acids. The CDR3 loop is CASSSHYNEQFF. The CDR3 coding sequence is TGTGCCAGCAGCTCCCATTACAATGAGCAGTTCTTC.

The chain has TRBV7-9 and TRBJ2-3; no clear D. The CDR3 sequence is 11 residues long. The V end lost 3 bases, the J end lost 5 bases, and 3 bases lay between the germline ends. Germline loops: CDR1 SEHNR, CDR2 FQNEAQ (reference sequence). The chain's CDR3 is CASSFQDTQYF. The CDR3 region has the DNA TGTGCCAGCAGCTTCCAAGATACGCAGTATTTT.

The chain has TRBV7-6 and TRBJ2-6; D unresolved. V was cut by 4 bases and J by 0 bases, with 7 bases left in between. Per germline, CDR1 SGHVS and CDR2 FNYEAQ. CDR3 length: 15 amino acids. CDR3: CASSSPYSGANVLTF. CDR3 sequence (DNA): TGTGCCAGCAGCTCCCCCTACTCTGGGGCCAACGTCCTGACTTTC.

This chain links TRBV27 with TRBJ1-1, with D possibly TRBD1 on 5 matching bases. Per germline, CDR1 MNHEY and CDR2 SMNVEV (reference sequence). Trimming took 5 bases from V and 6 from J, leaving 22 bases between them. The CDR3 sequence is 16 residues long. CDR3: CASSPRVTVSIPEAFF. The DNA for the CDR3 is TGTGCCAGCAGTCCCAGAGTGACAGTTAGTATACCTGAAGCTTTCTTT.

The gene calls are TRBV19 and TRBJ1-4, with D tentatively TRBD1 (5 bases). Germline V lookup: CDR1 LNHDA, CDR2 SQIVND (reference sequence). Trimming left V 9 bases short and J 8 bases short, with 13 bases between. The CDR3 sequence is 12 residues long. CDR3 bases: TGTGCCAGCTCTCAGGGAGGGGAAAAACTGTTTTTT. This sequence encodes CASSQGGEKLFF.

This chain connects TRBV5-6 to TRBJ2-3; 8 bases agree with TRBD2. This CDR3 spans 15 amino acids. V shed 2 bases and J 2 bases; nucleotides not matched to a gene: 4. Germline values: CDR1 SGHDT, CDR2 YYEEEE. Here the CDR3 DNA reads TGTGCCAGCAGCTTAACGGGAGGGGACACAGATACGCAGTATTTT. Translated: CASSLTGGDTDTQYF.

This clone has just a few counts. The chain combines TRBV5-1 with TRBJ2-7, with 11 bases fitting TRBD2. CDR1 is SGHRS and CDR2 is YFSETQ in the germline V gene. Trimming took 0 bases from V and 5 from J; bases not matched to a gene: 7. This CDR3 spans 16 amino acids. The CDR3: CASSLVVAGGPHEQYF. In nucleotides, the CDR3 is TGCGCCAGCAGCTTGGTTGTAGCGGGAGGGCCACACGAGCAGTACTTC. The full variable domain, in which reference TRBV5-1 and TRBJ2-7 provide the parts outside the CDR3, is KAGVTQTPRYLIKTRGQQVTLSCSPISGHRSVSWYQQTPGQGLQFLFEYFSETQRNKGNFPGRFSGRQFSNSRSEMNVSTLELGDSALYLCASSLVVAGGPHEQYFGPGTRLTVT.

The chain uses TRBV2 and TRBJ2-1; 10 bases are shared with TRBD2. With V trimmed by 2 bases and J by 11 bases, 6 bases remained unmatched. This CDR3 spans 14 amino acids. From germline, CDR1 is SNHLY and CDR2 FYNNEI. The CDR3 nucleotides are TGTGCCAGCAGTGAACTAGCGGGAGACGCAAAGCAGTTCTTC. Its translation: CASSELAGDAKQFF. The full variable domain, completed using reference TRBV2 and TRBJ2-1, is EPEVTQTPSHQVTQMGQEVILRCVPISNHLYFYWYRQILGQKVEFLVSFYNNEISEKSEIFDDQFSVERPDGSNFTLKIRSTKLEDSAMYFCASSELAGDAKQFFGPGTRLTVL.

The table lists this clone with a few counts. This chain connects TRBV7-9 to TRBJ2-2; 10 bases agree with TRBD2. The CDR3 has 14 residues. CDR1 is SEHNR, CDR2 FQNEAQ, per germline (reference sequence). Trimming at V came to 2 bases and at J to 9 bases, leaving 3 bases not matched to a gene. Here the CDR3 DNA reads TGTGCCAGCAGCTTAAGCGGGAGGGGCCGGGAGCTGTTTTTT. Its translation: CASSLSGRGRELFF.

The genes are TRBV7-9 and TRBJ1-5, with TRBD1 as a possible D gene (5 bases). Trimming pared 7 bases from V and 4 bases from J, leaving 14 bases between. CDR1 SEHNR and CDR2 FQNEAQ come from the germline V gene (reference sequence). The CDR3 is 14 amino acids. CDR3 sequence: CASTSTAGNQPQHF. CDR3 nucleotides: TGTGCCAGCACCTCAACCGCAGGGAATCAGCCCCAGCATTTT.

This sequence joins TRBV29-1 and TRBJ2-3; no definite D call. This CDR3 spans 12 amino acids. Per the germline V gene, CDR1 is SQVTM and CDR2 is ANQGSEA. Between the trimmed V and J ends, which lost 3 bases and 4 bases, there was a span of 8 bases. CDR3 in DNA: TGCAGCGTTGATAGGCAGGCAGATACGCAGTATTTT. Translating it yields CSVDRQADTQYF.

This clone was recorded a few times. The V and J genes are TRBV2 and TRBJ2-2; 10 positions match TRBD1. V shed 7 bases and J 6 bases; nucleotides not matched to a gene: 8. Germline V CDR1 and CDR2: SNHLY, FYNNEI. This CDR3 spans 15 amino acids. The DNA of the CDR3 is TGTGCCAGCAAGGGGACAGGGGTGGTTCCCGGGGAGCTGTTTTTT. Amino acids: CASKGTGVVPGELFF.

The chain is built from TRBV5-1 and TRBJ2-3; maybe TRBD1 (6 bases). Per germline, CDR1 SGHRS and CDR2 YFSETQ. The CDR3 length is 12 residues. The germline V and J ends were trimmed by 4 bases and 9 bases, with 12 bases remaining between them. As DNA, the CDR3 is TGCGCCAGCAGCCCTACCCAGGGGACGCAGTATTTT. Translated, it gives CASSPTQGTQYF.

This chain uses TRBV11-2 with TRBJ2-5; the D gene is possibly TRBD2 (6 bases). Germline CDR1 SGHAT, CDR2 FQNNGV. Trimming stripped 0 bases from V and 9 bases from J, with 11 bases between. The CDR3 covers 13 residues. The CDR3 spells CASSLETGAAQYF. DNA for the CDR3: TGTGCCAGCAGCTTAGAGACGGGAGCGGCCCAGTACTTC. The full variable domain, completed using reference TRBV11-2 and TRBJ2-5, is EAGVAQSPRYKIIEKRQSVAFWCNPISGHATLYWYQQILGQGPKLLIQFQNNGVVDDSQLPKDRFSAERLKGVDSTLKIQPAKLEDSAVYLCASSLETGAAQYFGPGTRLLVL.

CDR3 in amino acids: CASSEVPGQETQYF. For the CDR3, the DNA is TGTGCCAGCAGTGAAGTCCCAGGACAAGAGACCCAGTACTTC. The chain is built from TRBV2 and TRBJ2-5, with D unresolved. Trimming left V 1 base short and J 2 bases short, with 8 bases between. The CDR3 length is 14 residues. Germline CDR1 and CDR2: SNHLY and FYNNEI.